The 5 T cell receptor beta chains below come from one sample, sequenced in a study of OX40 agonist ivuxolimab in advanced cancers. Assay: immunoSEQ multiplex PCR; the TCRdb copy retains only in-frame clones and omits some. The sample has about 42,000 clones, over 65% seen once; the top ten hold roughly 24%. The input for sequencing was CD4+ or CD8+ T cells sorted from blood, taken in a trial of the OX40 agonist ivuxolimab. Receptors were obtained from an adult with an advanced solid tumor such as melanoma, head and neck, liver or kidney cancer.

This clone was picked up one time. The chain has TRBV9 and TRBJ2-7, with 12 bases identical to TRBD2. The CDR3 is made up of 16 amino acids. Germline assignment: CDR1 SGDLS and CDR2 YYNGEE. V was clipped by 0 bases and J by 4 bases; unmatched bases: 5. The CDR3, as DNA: TGTGCCAGCAGCGTAGGCGGACTAGCGGGATTATACGAGCAGTACTTC. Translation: CASSVGGLAGLYEQYF.

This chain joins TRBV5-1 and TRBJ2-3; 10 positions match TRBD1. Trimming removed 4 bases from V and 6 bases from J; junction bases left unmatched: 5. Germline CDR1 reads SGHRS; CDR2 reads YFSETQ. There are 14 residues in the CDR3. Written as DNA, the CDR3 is TGCGCCAGCAGCGGGGGACAGGGGACCGATACGCAGTATTTT. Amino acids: CASSGGQGTDTQYF.

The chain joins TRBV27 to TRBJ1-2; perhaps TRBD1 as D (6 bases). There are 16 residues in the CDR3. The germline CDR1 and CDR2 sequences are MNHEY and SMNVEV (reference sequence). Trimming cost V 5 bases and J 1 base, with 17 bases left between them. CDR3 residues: CASSPGHRGLNYGYTF. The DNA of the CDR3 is TGTGCCAGCAGTCCGGGACATCGGGGTCTTAACTATGGCTACACCTTC.

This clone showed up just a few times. The CDR3 region has the DNA TGTGCCAGCAGCATCACGGATAACACCGGGGAGCTGTTTTTT. Amino acid sequence: CASSITDNTGELFF. The chain carries TRBV9 and TRBJ2-2; unclear D gene. Per the germline V gene, CDR1 is SGDLS and CDR2 is YYNGEE. The ends were cut back, 4 bases at V and 2 bases at J, with 9 bases in the middle. The CDR3 is made up of 14 amino acids.

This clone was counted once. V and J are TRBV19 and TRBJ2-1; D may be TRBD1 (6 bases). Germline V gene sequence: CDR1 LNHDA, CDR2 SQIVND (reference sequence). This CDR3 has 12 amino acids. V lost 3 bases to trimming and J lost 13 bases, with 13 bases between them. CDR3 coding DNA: TGTGCCAGTAGTATGGGAAGGGGGTTCCAGTTCTTC. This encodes CASSMGRGFQFF.